These T cell receptor beta chains were read from a single sample in a study of cytomegalovirus exposure and HLA in healthy donors. Data came from immunoSEQ multiplex PCR; TCRdb stores just in-frame clones and leaves some out. The sample yields roughly 100,000 clones, 86% seen once. Sequencing used PBMCs. These receptors were collected from a woman aged 18-35 years in good health and CMV-seropositive. Both conserved end residues are part of each CDR3. The order of the fields is V gene, J gene, CDR3 length, D gene, clone size, CDR3 protein, CDR3 DNA. The D gene is left open where the match is weak. Clone size is stated in some rows and not others, as once, few, many or a class when expanded.

V: TRBV10-3
J: TRBJ2-7
length: 15
D: TRBD2
size: .
CDR3: CAIRGLAGGSYEQYF
DNA: TGTGCCATCAGGGGACTAGCGGGAGGGTCCTACGAGCAGTACTTC

V: TRBV18
J: TRBJ1-4
length: 13
D: TRBD1
size: .
CDR3: CASSPGQDEKLFF
DNA: TGTGCCAGCTCACCCGGACAGGATGAAAAACTGTTTTTT

V: TRBV9
J: TRBJ2-2
length: 16
D: .
size: .
CDR3: CASSGAGGKNTGELFF
DNA: TGTGCCAGCAGCGGAGCAGGGGGGAAGAACACCGGGGAGCTGTTTTTT

V: TRBV5-4
J: TRBJ2-7
length: 15
D: .
size: .
CDR3: CASSDGGAPVGEQYF
DNA: TGTGCCAGCAGCGATGGGGGGGCCCCTGTGGGGGAGCAGTACTTC

V: TRBV7-3
J: TRBJ2-1
length: 14
D: .
size: .
CDR3: CASSLGGSYNEQFF
DNA: TGTGCCAGCAGCTTAGGCGGCTCCTACAATGAGCAGTTCTTC

V: TRBV7-6
J: TRBJ1-1
length: 14
D: TRBD1
size: .
CDR3: CASSSLDRGTEAFF
DNA: TGTGCCAGCAGCTCTTTAGACAGGGGGACTGAAGCTTTCTTT

V: TRBV18
J: TRBJ2-1
length: 15
D: TRBD2
size: once
CDR3: CASSPPLAGGQLQFF
DNA: TGTGCCAGCTCACCACCACTAGCGGGGGGACAATTACAGTTCTTC

V: TRBV30
J: TRBJ1-1
length: 15
D: .
size: .
CDR3: CAWSVVLGRDTEAFF
DNA: TGTGCCTGGAGTGTAGTTCTGGGCAGGGACACTGAAGCTTTCTTT

V: TRBV5-4
J: TRBJ2-1
length: 14
D: .
size: .
CDR3: CASSRPSPGTEQFF
DNA: TGTGCCAGCAGTCGCCCCTCACCGGGTACAGAGCAGTTCTTC

V: TRBV27
J: TRBJ1-2
length: 16
D: .
size: .
CDR3: CASSFGRPGRNYGYTF
DNA: TGTGCCAGCAGTTTCGGACGGCCAGGGAGGAACTATGGCTACACCTTC

V: TRBV6-4
J: TRBJ2-1
length: 16
D: TRBD2
size: .
CDR3: CASSERLAGGNNEQFF
DNA: TGTGCCAGCAGTGAGAGACTAGCGGGAGGGAACAATGAGCAGTTCTTC

V: TRBV19
J: TRBJ1-4
length: 16
D: TRBD1
size: .
CDR3: CASSEGTAPTNEKLFF
DNA: TGTGCCAGTAGTGAGGGGACAGCCCCCACTAATGAAAAACTGTTTTTT

V: TRBV30
J: TRBJ2-7
length: 11
D: .
size: .
CDR3: CAWSVRYEQYF
DNA: TGTGCCTGGAGTGTTAGATACGAGCAGTACTTC

V: TRBV27
J: TRBJ2-7
length: 14
D: TRBD1
size: .
CDR3: CASSARDRVGEQYF
DNA: TGTGCCAGCAGTGCCCGGGACAGGGTAGGCGAGCAGTACTTC

V: TRBV28
J: TRBJ2-4
length: 12
D: .
size: .
CDR3: CASSIAKNIQYF
DNA: TGTGCCAGCTCCATAGCCAAAAACATTCAGTACTTC

V: TRBV5-1
J: TRBJ2-1
length: 15
D: TRBD1
size: .
CDR3: CASRQAGQGYNEQFF
DNA: TGCGCCAGCAGGCAGGCGGGACAGGGCTATAATGAGCAGTTCTTC

V: TRBV23-1
J: TRBJ1-1
length: 14
D: .
size: .
CDR3: CASSQRAGEAEAFF
DNA: TGCGCCAGCAGTCAAAGGGCGGGTGAGGCTGAAGCTTTCTTT

V: TRBV5-8
J: TRBJ1-5
length: 16
D: .
size: .
CDR3: CASSSVGGWSNQPQHF
DNA: TGTGCCAGCAGCTCGGTGGGGGGGTGGAGCAATCAGCCCCAGCATTTT

V: TRBV7-9
J: TRBJ2-7
length: 16
D: TRBD1
size: .
CDR3: CASSLPGQGDTYEQYF
DNA: TGTGCCAGCAGCTTACCGGGACAGGGGGACACATACGAGCAGTACTTC

V: TRBV19
J: TRBJ2-5
length: 13
D: .
size: .
CDR3: CASSIGLSETQYF
DNA: TGTGCCAGTAGTATCGGACTATCGGAGACCCAGTACTTC

V: TRBV5-5
J: TRBJ2-5
length: 15
D: .
size: .
CDR3: CATSNEGGIQETQYF
DNA: TGTGCCACCTCCAACGAGGGGGGGATCCAAGAGACCCAGTACTTC

V: TRBV5-1
J: TRBJ1-2
length: 14
D: .
size: .
CDR3: CASSPTSGGYGYTF
DNA: TGCGCCAGCAGCCCGACCTCTGGCGGGTATGGCTACACCTTC

V: TRBV28
J: TRBJ2-2
length: 14
D: .
size: .
CDR3: CATARGPNTGELFF
DNA: TGTGCCACCGCGCGGGGCCCGAACACCGGGGAGCTGTTTTTT

V: TRBV7-2
J: TRBJ2-1
length: 16
D: TRBD2
size: .
CDR3: CASSSRLAGAYNEQFF
DNA: TGTGCCAGCAGCTCCCGACTAGCGGGAGCCTACAATGAGCAGTTCTTC

V: TRBV7-8
J: TRBJ1-2
length: 14
D: .
size: .
CDR3: CASSPIGGDYGYTF
DNA: TGTGCCAGCAGCCCTATCGGGGGTGACTATGGCTACACCTTC

V: TRBV18
J: TRBJ1-4
length: 14
D: .
size: .
CDR3: CASSPQESNQKLFF
DNA: TGTGCCAGCTCACCTCAAGAGTCAAATCAAAAACTGTTTTTT

V: TRBV6-1
J: TRBJ1-5
length: 15
D: TRBD1
size: .
CDR3: CATHKGGGLIQPQHF
DNA: TGTGCCACCCACAAAGGGGGCGGTCTTATCCAGCCCCAGCATTTT

V: TRBV7-7
J: TRBJ1-5
length: 19
D: TRBD1
size: .
CDR3: CASSSIKTGFGYSNQPQHF
DNA: TGTGCCAGCAGCTCGATCAAGACAGGGTTCGGGTATAGCAATCAGCCCCAGCATTTT

V: TRBV5-1
J: TRBJ1-1
length: 17
D: TRBD1
size: .
CDR3: CASSPPLDRGPYTEAFF
DNA: TGCGCCAGCAGCCCGCCCCTAGACAGGGGGCCTTACACTGAAGCTTTCTTT

V: TRBV6-5
J: TRBJ2-3
length: 15
D: .
size: .
CDR3: CASSYSTSGTDTQYF
DNA: TGTGCCAGCAGTTACTCGACGTCCGGGACAGATACGCAGTATTTT

V: TRBV6-4
J: TRBJ2-1
length: 18
D: TRBD2
size: .
CDR3: CASSEGLLAGESYNEQFF
DNA: TGTGCCAGCAGTGAAGGTTTGCTAGCGGGAGAGTCCTACAATGAGCAGTTCTTC

V: TRBV7-8
J: TRBJ1-5
length: 15
D: .
size: .
CDR3: CASSFLRVPNQPQHF
DNA: TGTGCCAGCAGCTTTTTGAGGGTTCCCAATCAGCCCCAGCATTTT

V: TRBV7-9
J: TRBJ1-2
length: 16
D: TRBD1
size: .
CDR3: CASSTGTGLFNYGYTF
DNA: TGTGCCAGCAGCACCGGGACAGGCCTCTTTAACTATGGCTACACCTTC

V: TRBV2
J: TRBJ1-5
length: 15
D: .
size: .
CDR3: CASSKDGSGVEPQHF
DNA: TGTGCCAGCAGTAAGGACGGTTCGGGGGTAGAGCCCCAGCATTTT

V: TRBV29-1
J: TRBJ2-3
length: 12
D: .
size: few
CDR3: CSVEGSADTQYF
DNA: TGCAGCGTTGAGGGCTCGGCAGATACGCAGTATTTT

V: TRBV11-2
J: TRBJ2-7
length: 11
D: .
size: .
CDR3: CASSTPYEQYF
DNA: TGTGCCAGCAGCACTCCCTACGAGCAGTACTTC

V: TRBV18
J: TRBJ1-3
length: 19
D: .
size: .
CDR3: CASSPIGPSGALSGNTIYF
DNA: TGTGCCAGCTCACCAATTGGGCCCTCTGGGGCGCTCTCTGGAAACACCATATATTTT

V: TRBV7-6
J: TRBJ2-3
length: 16
D: TRBD2
size: .
CDR3: CASSLGSGGSTDTQYF
DNA: TGTGCCAGCAGCTTAGGTAGCGGGGGGAGCACAGATACGCAGTATTTT

V: TRBV11-3
J: TRBJ2-5
length: 15
D: .
size: .
CDR3: CASSLGGGGQETQYF
DNA: TGTGCCAGCAGCTTAGGGGGAGGGGGCCAAGAGACCCAGTACTTC